This TCR beta chain was identified during a study of blood T cell repertoires in COVID-19. On the study more broadly: Material from acute and convalescent COVID-19 was sourced from the United States, Italy and Spain. From T cells, B-cell-depleted T cells, or PBMCs came the material, which was cDNA or gDNA.

The authors' processing: Estimated nucleated cell counts came from reference gene primer amplification. Data came from immunoSEQ multiplex PCR; TCRdb stores just in-frame clones and leaves some out. That table is the source of V, J and clone size, and D and trimming were worked out from the DNA. The sample shows roughly 140,000 clones, around 89% of them seen only once. The material sequenced was peripheral blood. The TCR originated in an elderly woman with acute or convalescent COVID-19.

Here the CDR3 DNA reads TGTGCCAGCAGCTTAGGACAGGGGCAGTATTCACCCCTCCACTTT. Translation: CASSLGQGQYSPLHF. V and J are TRBV5-6 and TRBJ1-6; TRBD1 matches 9 bases. Germline V gene sequence: CDR1 SGHDT, CDR2 YYEEEE. The CDR3 totals 15 residues. The V segment lost 2 bases and the J segment 8 bases; nucleotides outside the gene matches: 5.